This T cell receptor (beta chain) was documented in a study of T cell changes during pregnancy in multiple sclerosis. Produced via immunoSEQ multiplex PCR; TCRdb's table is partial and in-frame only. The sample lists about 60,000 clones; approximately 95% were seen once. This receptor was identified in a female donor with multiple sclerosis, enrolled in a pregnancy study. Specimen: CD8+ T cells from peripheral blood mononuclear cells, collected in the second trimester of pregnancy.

In nucleotides, the CDR3 is TGTGCCAGCAGCGTACGGCAGGGTCCGAACACCGGGGAGCTGTTTTTT. This codes for CASSVRQGPNTGELFF. V gene TRBV9 combines with J gene TRBJ2-2, with D possibly being TRBD1 (5 bases). CDR1 is SGDLS, CDR2 YYNGEE, per germline. V was pared by 1 base and J by 0 bases, with 10 bases between. The CDR3 is made up of 16 amino acids.